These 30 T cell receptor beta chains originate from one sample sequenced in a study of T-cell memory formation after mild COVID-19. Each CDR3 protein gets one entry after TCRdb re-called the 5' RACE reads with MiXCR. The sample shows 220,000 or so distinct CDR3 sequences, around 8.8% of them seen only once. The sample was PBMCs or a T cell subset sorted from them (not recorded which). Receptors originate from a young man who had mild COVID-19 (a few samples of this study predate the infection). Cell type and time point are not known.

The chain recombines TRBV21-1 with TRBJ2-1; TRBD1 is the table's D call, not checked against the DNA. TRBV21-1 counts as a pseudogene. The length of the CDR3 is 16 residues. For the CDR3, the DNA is TGTGCCAGCAGCAAAGTTGGGACAGGGCCTTTCGATGAGCAGTTCTTC. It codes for CASSKVGTGPFDEQFF.

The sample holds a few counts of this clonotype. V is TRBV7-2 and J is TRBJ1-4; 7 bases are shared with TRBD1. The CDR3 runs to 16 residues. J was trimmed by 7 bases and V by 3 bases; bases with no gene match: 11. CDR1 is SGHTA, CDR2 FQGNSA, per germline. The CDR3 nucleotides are TGTGCCAGCAGCTTGCAAGGGGGCGGGATGGTTGAAAAACTGTTTTTT. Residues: CASSLQGGGMVEKLFF.

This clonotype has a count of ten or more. DNA of the CDR3: TGTGCCAGCAGCCAAAGACAGGTGGGCTCCTACAATGAGCAGTTCTTC. This encodes CASSQRQVGSYNEQFF. The gene calls are TRBV7-2 and TRBJ2-1; tentative D call: TRBD1 (6 bases). The CDR3 is 16 amino acids. Per germline, CDR1 SGHTA and CDR2 FQGNSA. The V gene lost 5 bases and the J gene lost 0 bases, with 14 bases spanning the gap.

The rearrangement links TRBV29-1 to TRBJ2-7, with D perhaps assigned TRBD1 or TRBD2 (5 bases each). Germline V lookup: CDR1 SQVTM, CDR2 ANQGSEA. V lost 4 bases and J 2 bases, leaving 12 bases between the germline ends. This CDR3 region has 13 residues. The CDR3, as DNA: TGCAGCGTTGTTTTTGGGGGTACCTACGAGCAGTACTTC. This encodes CSVVFGGTYEQYF.

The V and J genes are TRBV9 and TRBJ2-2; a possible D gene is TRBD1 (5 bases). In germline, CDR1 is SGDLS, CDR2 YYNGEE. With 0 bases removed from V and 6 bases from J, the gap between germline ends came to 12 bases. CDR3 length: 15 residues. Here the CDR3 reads CASSVGPKGSGELFF. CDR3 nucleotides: TGTGCCAGCAGCGTAGGACCCAAGGGGTCCGGGGAGCTGTTTTTT. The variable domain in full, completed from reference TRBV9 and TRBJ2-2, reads DSGVTQTPKHLITATGQRVTLRCSPRSGDLSVYWYQQSLDQGLQFLIQYYNGEERAKGNILERFSAQQFPDLHSELNLSSLELGDSALYFCASSVGPKGSGELFFGEGSRLTVL.

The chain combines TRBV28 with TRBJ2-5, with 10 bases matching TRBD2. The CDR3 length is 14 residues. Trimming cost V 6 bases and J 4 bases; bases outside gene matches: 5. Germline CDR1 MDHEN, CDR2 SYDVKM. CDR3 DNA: TGTGCCAGCAGGAGCGGGGGGGCCGCAGAGACCCAGTACTTC. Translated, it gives CASRSGGAAETQYF.

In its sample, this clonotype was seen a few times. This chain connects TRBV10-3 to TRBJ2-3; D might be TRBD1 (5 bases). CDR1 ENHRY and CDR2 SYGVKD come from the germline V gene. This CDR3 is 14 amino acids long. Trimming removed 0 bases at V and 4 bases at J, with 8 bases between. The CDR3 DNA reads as TGTGCCATCAGTGAGTCGGTGGGGCCAGATACGCAGTATTTT. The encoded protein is CAISESVGPDTQYF.

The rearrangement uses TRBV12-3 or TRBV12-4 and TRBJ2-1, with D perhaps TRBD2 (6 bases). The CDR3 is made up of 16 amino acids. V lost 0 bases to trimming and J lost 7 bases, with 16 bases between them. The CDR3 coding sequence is TGTGCCAGCAGTTTAGCGGGTGGAGGGACGGGGAATGAGCAGTTCTTC. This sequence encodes CASSLAGGGTGNEQFF.

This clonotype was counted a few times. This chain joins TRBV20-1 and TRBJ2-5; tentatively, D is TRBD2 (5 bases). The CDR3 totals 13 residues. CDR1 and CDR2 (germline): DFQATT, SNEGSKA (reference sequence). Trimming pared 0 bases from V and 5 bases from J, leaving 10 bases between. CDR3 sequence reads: CSARDSSSETQYF. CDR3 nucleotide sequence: TGCAGTGCTAGAGATTCTAGCTCGGAGACCCAGTACTTC.

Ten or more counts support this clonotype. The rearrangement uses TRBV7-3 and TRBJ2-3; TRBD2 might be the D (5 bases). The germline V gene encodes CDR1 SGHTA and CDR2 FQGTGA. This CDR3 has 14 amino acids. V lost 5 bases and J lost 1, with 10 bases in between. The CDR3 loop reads CASSPLSGTDTQYF. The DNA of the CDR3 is TGTGCCAGCAGCCCGCTTAGCGGCACAGATACGCAGTATTTT.

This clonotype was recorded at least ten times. The CDR3 loop reads CASSFFRQGGHEQYV. In nucleotides, the CDR3 is TGTGCCAGCAGTTTCTTCCGGCAGGGTGGACACGAGCAGTACGTC. V is TRBV28 and J is TRBJ2-7, with D perhaps matching TRBD1 (5 bases). The length of the CDR3 is 15 residues. Germline loops: CDR1 MDHEN, CDR2 SYDVKM. Trimming took 3 bases from V and 5 from J, leaving 17 bases between them.

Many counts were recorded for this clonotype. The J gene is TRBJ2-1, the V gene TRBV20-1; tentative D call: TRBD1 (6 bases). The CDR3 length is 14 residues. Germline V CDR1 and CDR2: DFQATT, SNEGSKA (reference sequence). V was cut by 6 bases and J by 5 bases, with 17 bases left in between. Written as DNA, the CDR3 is TGCAGTGCCGATGCGCGCAGGGGCAACAATGAGCAGTTCTTC. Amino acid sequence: CSADARRGNNEQFF.

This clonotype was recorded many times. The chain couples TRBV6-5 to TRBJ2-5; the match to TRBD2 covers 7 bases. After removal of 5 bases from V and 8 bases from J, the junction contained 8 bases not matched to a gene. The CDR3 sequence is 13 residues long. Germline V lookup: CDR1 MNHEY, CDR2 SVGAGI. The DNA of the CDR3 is TGTGCCAGCAGTAGCGGGGTAGGGAGAACCCAGTACTTC. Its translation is CASSSGVGRTQYF.

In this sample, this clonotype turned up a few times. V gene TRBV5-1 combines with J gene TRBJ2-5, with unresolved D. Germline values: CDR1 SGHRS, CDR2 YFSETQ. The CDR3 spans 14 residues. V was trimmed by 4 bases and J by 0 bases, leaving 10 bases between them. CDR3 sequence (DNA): TGCGCCAGCAGCCGAATACCACACCAAGAGACCCAGTACTTC. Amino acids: CASSRIPHQETQYF.

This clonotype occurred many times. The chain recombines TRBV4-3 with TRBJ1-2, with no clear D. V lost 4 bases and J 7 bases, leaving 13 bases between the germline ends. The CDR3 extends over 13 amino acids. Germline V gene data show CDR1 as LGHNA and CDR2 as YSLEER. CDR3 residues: CASSPTVAGGYTF. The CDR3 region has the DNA TGCGCCAGCAGCCCGACCGTTGCTGGTGGCTACACCTTC.

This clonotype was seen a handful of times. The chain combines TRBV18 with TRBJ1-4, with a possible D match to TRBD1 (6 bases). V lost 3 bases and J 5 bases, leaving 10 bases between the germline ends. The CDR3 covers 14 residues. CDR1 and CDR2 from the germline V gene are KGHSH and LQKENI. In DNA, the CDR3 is TGTGCCAGCTCACCTTCGGGGGGCAATGAAAAACTGTTTTTT. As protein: CASSPSGGNEKLFF.

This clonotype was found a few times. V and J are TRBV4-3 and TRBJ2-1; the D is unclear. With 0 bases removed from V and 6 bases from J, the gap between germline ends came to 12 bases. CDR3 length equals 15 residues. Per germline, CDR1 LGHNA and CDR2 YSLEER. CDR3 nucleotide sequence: TGCGCCAGCAGCCAAGAGGGGTGGCGCAGCAATGAGCAGTTCTTC. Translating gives CASSQEGWRSNEQFF.

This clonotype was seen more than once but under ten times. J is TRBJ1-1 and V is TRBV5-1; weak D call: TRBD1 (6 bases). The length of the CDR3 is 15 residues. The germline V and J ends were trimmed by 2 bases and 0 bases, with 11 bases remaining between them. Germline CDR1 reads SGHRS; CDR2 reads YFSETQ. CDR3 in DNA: TGCGCCAGCAGCTTAGGGGGGAGGATGAACACTGAAGCTTTCTTT. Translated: CASSLGGRMNTEAFF.

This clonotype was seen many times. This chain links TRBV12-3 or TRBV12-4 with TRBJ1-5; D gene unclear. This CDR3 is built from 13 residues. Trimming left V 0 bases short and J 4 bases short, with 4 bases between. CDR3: CASSLAENQPQHF. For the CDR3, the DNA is TGTGCCAGCAGTTTAGCAGAGAATCAGCCCCAGCATTTT.

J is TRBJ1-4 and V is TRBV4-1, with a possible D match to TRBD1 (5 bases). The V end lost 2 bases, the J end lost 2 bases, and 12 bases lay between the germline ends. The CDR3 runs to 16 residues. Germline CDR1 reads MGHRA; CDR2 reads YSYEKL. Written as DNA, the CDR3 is TGCGCCAGCAGCCAACCCTTACAGGCGACTAATGAAAAACTGTTTTTT. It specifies CASSQPLQATNEKLFF.

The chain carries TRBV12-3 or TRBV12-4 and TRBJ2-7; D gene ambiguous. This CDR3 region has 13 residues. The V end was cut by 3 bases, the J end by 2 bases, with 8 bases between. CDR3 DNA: TGTGCCAGCAGTTTGCACGGTACCTACGAGCAGTACTTC. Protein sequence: CASSLHGTYEQYF.

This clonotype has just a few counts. In nucleotides, the CDR3 is TGCGCCAGCAGCCAAAACGCGGGGCATAACAATGAGCAGTTCTTC. Translation: CASSQNAGHNNEQFF. J is TRBJ2-1 and V is TRBV5-1; possibly TRBD2 for D (6 bases). Trimming removed 4 bases from V and 5 bases from J, with 16 bases in between. Germline lookup yields CDR1 SGHRS and CDR2 YFSETQ. The CDR3 runs to 15 residues.

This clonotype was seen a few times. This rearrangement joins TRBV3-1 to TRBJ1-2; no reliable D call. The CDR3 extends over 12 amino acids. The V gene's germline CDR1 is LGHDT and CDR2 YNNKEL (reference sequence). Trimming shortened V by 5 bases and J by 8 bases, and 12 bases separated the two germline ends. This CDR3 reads CASSFRAGGYTF. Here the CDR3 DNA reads TGTGCCAGCAGCTTCCGGGCCGGGGGCTACACCTTC.

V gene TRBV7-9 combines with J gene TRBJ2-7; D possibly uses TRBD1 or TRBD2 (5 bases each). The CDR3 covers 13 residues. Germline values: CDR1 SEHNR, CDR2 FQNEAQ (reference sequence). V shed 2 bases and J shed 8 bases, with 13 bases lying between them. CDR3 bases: TGTGCCAGCAGCTTATCACGGGACGATAAGCAGTACTTC. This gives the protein CASSLSRDDKQYF. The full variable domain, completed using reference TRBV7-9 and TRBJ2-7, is DTGVSQNPRHKITKRGQNVTFRCDPISEHNRLYWYRQTLGQGPEFLTYFQNEAQLEKSRLLSDRFSAERPKGSFSTLEIQRTEQGDSAMYLCASSLSRDDKQYFGPGTRLTVT.

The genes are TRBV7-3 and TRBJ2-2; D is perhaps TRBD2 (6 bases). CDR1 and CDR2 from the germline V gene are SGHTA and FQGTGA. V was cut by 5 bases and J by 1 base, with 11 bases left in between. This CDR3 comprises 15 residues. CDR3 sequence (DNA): TGTGCCAGCAGCCCTAACGGGAGGAACACCGGGGAGCTGTTTTTT. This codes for CASSPNGRNTGELFF.

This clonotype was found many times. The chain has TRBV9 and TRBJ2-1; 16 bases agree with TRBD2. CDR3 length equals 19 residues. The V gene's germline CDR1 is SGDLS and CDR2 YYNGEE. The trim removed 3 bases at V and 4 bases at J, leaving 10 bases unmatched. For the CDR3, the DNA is TGTGCCAGCAGCGGGAGACAGGGACTAGCGGGGGGGTTTTACAATGAGCAGTTCTTC. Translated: CASSGRQGLAGGFYNEQFF.

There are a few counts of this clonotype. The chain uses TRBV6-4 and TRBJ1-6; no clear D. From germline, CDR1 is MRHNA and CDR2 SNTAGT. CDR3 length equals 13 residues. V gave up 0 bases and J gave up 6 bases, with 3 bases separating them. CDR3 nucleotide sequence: TGTGCCAGCAGTGACTCGATTAATTCACCCCTCCACTTT. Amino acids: CASSDSINSPLHF.

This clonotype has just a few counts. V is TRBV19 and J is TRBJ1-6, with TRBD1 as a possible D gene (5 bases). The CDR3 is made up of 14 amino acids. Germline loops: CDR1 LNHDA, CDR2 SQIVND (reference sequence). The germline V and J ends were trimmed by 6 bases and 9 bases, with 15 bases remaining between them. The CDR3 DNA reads TGTGCCAGTAGCACTCAGGGCACCTCTTCACCCCTCCACTTT. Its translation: CASSTQGTSSPLHF.

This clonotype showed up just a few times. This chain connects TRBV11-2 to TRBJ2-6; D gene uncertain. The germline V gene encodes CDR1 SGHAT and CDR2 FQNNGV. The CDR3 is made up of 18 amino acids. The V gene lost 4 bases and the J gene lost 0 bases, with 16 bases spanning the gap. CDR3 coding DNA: TGTGCCAGCAGCTCACCCAGGACGGTGAGCTCTGGGGCCAACGTCCTGACTTTC. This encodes CASSSPRTVSSGANVLTF.

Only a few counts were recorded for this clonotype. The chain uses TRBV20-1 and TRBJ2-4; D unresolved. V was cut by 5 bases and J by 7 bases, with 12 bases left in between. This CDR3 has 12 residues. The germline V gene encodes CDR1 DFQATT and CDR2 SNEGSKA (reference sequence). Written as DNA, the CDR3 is TGCAGTGCTGCCCCTGACGGGAACATTCAGTACTTC. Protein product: CSAAPDGNIQYF.